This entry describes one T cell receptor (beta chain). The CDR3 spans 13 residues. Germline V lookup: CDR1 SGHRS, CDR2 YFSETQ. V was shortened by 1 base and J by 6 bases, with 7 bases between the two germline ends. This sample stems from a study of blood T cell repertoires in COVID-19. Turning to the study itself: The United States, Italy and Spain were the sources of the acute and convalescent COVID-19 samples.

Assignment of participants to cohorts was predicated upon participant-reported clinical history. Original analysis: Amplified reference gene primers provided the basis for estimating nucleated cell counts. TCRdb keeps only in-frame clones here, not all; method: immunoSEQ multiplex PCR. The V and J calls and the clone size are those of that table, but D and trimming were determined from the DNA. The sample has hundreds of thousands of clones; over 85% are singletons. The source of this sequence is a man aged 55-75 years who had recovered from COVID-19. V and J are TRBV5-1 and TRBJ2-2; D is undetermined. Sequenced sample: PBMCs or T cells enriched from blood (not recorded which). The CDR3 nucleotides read TGCGCCAGCAGCTTGTTATTCTCCGGGGAGCTGTTTTTT. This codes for CASSLLFSGELFF.